These 7 T cell receptor beta chains originate from one sample sequenced in a study of blood T cell repertoires in COVID-19. Only in-frame clones appear in the TCRdb table, and some are missing; sequencing was by immunoSEQ multiplex PCR. Of about 320,000 clones detected, approximately 88% appear once; the ten largest clones hold 1.6%. The sequenced sample was peripheral blood. These receptors were collected from a woman between 25 and 40 years old with COVID-19, enrolled during active disease.

The table lists this clone with a count of one. The rearrangement uses TRBV2 and TRBJ1-6; perhaps TRBD1 as D (5 bases). The CDR3 has 16 amino acids. The V end lost 5 bases, the J end lost 7 bases, and 18 bases lay between the germline ends. The germline V gene has CDR1 SNHLY and CDR2 FYNNEI. As DNA, the CDR3 is TGTGCCAGCAGTTTTTCCCGGGGACTGCAGAATTCACCCCTCCACTTT. Its protein product is CASSFSRGLQNSPLHF.

The chain joins TRBV19 to TRBJ2-5, with D possibly matching TRBD2 (6 bases). Looked up from germline, CDR1 is LNHDA and CDR2 is SQIVND (reference sequence). The CDR3 has 12 amino acids. V shed 5 bases and J shed 5 bases, with 9 bases lying between them. CDR3 loop: CASSGLRETQYF. In nucleotides, the CDR3 is TGTGCCAGTAGTGGACTACGCGAGACCCAGTACTTC.

The V and J genes are TRBV7-9 and TRBJ2-4; D perhaps matches TRBD1 (5 bases). Per the germline V gene, CDR1 is SEHNR and CDR2 is FQNEAQ (reference sequence). Trimming shortened V by 4 bases and J by 3 bases, and 16 bases separated the two germline ends. CDR3 size: 16 residues. In nucleotides, the CDR3 is TGTGCCAGCAGCTCGACCCAGGACACCAACAAAAACATTCAGTACTTC. Amino acid sequence: CASSSTQDTNKNIQYF.

CDR3 protein: CASSDQGAFLNTEAFF. The CDR3 DNA follows: TGTGCCAGCAGCGACCAGGGGGCATTCTTGAACACTGAAGCTTTCTTT. The chain recombines TRBV7-2 with TRBJ1-1; 8 bases align to TRBD1. The CDR3 has 16 amino acids. V lost 5 bases and J lost 0; bases outside the gene matches: 8. The germline V gene has CDR1 SGHTA and CDR2 FQGNSA.

The rearrangement joins TRBV9 to TRBJ2-3; TRBD2 aligns across 11 bases. This CDR3 is 15 amino acids long. Germline CDR1 is SGDLS and CDR2 is YYNGEE. Trimming removed 4 bases from V and 4 bases from J; junction bases left unmatched: 5. The CDR3 sequence: CASSPRLAGPDTQYF. CDR3 nucleotides: TGTGCCAGCAGCCCTCGACTAGCGGGGCCAGATACGCAGTATTTT.

The CDR3 loop is CASSADTNYGYTF. As DNA, the CDR3 is TGTGCCAGCAGCGCAGACACAAACTATGGCTACACCTTC. This chain links TRBV6-5 with TRBJ1-2; D is ambiguous. V lost 6 bases and J lost 2, with 10 bases in between. Germline CDR1 reads MNHEY; CDR2 reads SVGAGI. This CDR3 is 13 amino acids long.

This clone was seen more than once but under ten times. The V call is TRBV19, the J call TRBJ2-1; 12 bases are shared with TRBD2. Germline CDR1 is LNHDA and CDR2 is SQIVND (reference sequence). The CDR3 is 14 residues long. V lost 2 bases and J lost 14; bases outside the gene matches: 7. The CDR3 DNA is TGTGCCAGTAGTATAACGACTAGCGGGGGTGGGGAGTTCTTC. Its translation is CASSITTSGGGEFF.